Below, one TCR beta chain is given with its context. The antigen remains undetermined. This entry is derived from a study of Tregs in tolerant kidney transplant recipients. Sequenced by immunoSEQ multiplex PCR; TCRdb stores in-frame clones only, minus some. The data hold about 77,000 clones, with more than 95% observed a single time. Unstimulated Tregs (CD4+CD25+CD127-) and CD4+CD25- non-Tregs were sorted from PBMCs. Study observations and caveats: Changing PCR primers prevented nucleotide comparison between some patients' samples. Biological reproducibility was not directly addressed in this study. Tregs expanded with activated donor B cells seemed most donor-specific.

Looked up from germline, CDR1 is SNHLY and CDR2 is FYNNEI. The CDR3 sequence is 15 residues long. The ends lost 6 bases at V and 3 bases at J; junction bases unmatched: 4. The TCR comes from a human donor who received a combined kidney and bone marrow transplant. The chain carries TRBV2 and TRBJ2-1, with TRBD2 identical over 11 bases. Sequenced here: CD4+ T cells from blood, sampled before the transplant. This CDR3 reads CASSLLAGGYNEQFF. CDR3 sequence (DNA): TGTGCCAGCAGCCTTCTAGCGGGGGGCTACAATGAGCAGTTCTTC.